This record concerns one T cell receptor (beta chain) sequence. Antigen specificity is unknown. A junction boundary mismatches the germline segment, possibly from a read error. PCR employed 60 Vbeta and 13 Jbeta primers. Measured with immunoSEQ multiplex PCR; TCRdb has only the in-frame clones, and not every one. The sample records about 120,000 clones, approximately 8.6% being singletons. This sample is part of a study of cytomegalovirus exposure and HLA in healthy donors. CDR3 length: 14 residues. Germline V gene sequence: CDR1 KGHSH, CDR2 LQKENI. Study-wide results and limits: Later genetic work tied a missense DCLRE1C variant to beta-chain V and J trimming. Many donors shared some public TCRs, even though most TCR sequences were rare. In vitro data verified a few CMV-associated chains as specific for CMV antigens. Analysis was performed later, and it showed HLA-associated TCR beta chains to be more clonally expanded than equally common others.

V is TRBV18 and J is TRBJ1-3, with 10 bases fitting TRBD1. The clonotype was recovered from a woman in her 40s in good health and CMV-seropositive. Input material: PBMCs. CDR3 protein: CASSPGDRGPQGSF. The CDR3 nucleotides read TGTGCCAGCTCACCAGGGGACAGGGGCCCTCAAGGGTCTTTT.